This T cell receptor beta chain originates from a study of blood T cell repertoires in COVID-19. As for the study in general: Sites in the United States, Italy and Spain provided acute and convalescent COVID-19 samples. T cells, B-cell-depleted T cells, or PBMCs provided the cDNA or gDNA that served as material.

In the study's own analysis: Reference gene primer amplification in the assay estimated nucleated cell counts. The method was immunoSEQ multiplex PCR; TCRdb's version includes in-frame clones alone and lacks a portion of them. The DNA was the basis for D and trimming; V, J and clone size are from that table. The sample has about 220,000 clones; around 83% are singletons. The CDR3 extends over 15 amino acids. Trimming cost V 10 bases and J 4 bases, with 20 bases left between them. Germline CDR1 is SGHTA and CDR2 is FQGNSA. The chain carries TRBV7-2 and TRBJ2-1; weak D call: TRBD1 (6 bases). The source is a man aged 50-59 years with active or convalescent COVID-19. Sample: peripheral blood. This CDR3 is CATLAGTPFYNEQFF. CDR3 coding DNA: TGTGCCACCCTAGCCGGGACACCTTTTTACAATGAGCAGTTCTTC. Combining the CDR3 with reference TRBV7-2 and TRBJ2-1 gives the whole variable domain GAGVSQSPSNKVTEKGKDVELRCDPISGHTALYWYRQSLGQGLEFLIYFQGNSAPDKSGLPSDRFSAERTGGSVSTLTIQRTQQEDSAVYLCATLAGTPFYNEQFFGPGTRLTVL.